Included here is one T cell receptor beta chain sequence, with context. This sample is part of a study of shared clonotypes between healthy human individuals. Here immunoSEQ multiplex PCR was the method, and the copy in TCRdb shows in-frame clones only, minus some. The sample has some 790,000 clones; roughly 72% are singletons. The germline CDR1 and CDR2 sequences are LNHDA and SQIVND (reference sequence). The CDR3 sequence is 16 residues long. V shed 5 bases and J 0 bases; nucleotides not matched to a gene: 6. The chain combines TRBV19 with TRBJ2-3; TRBD1 aligns across 9 bases. The sequence came from a woman under 40 in good health. The sample comprised memory CD4+ T cells sorted from blood. Indicated subset: CD45RA-negative fraction. In DNA form, the CDR3 reads TGTGCCAGTAGTGATAGGGGACAGGGTAGCACAGATACGCAGTATTTT. Protein: CASSDRGQGSTDTQYF.